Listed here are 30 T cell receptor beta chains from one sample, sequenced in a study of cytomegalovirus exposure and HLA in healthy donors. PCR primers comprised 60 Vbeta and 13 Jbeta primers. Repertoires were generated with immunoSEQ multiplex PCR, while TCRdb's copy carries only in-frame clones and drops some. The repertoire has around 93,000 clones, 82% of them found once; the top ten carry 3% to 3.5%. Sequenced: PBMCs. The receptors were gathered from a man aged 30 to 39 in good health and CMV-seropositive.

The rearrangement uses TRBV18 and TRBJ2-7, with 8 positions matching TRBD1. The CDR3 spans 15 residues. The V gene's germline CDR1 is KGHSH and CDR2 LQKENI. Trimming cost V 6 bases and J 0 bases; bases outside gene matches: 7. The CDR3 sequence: CASSPRTGTSYEQYF. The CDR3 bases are TGTGCCAGCTCTCCTCGGACAGGGACCTCCTACGAGCAGTACTTC.

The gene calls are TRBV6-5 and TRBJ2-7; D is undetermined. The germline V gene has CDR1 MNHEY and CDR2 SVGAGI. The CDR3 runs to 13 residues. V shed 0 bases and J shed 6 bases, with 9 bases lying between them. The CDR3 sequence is CASSYSPNFEQYF. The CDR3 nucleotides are TGTGCCAGCAGTTACTCCCCTAACTTCGAGCAGTACTTC.

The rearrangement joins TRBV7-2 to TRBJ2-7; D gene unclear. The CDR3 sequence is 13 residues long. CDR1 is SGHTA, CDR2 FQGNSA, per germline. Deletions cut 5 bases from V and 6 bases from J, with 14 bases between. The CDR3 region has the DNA TGTGCCAGCAGCGCCGGGTTGTTTGGCGAGCAGTACTTC. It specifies CASSAGLFGEQYF.

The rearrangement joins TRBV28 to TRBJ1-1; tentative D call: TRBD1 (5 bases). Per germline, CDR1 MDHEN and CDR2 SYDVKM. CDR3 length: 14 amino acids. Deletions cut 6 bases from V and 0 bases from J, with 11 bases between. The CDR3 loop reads CASRRDRVNTEAFF. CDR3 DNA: TGTGCCAGCAGACGAGACAGAGTGAACACTGAAGCTTTCTTT.

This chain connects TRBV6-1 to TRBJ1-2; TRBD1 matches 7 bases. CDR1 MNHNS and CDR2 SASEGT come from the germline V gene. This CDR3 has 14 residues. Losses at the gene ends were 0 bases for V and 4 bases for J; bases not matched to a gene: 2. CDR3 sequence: CASSEAQGVYGYTF. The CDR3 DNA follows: TGTGCCAGCAGTGAAGCCCAGGGGGTCTATGGCTACACCTTC.

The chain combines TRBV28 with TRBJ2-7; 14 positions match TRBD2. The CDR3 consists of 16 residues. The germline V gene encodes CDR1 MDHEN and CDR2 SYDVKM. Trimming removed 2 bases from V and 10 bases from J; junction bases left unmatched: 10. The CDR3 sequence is CASSLIHGTSGGRQYF. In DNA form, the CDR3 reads TGTGCCAGCAGTTTAATCCACGGGACTAGCGGGGGACGACAGTACTTC. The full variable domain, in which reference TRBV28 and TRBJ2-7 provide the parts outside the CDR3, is DVKVTQSSRYLVKRTGEKVFLECVQDMDHENMFWYRQDPGLGLRLIYFSYDVKMKEKGDIPEGYSVSREKKERFSLILESASTNQTSMYLCASSLIHGTSGGRQYFGPGTRLTVT.

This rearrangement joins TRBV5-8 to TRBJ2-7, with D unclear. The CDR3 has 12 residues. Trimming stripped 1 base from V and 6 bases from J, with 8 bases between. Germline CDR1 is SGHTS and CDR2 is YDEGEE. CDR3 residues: CASSLPPSEQYF. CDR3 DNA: TGTGCCAGCAGCTTGCCCCCGTCCGAGCAGTACTTC.

DNA of the CDR3: TGTGCCAGCAGCTTGAACGGGAGGGCCTCAGAGACCCAGTACTTC. Its protein product is CASSLNGRASETQYF. The chain links TRBV5-6 to TRBJ2-5; 8 nucleotides agree with TRBD2. Trimming at V came to 1 base and at J to 4 bases, leaving 6 bases not matched to a gene. From germline, CDR1 is SGHDT and CDR2 YYEEEE. CDR3 length: 15 residues.

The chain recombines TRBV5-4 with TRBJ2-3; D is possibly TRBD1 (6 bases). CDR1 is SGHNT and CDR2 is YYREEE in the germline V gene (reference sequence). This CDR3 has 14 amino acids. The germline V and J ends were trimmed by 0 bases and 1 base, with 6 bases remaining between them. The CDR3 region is CASSLEGGTDTQYF. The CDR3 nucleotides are TGTGCCAGCAGCTTGGAGGGGGGCACAGATACGCAGTATTTT.

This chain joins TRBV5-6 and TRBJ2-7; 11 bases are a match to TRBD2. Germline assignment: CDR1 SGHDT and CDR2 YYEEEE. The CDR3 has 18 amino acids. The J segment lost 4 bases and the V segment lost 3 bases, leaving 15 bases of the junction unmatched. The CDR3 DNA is TGTGCCAGCAGCTCATCACTAGCGGGAGTTATAGTCCGGTACGAGCAGTACTTC. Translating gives CASSSSLAGVIVRYEQYF.

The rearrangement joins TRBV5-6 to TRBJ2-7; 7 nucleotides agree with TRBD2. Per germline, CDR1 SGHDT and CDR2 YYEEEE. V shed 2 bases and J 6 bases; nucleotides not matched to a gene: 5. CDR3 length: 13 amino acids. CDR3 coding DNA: TGTGCCAGCAGCTTCGCGGGAGCGAGCGAGCAGTACTTC. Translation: CASSFAGASEQYF.

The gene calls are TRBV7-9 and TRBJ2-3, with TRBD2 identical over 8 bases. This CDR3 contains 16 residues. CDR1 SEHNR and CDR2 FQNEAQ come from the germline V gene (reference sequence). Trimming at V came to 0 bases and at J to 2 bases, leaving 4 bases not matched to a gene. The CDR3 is CASSLAQRGNTDTQYF. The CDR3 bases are TGTGCCAGCAGCTTAGCCCAGCGGGGGAACACAGATACGCAGTATTTT.

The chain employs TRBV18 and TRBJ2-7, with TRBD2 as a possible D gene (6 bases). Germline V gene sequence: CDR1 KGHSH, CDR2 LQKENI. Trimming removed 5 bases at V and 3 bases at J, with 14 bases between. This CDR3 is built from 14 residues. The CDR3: CASSAGRGNYEQYF. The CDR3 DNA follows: TGTGCCAGCTCAGCGGGACGCGGGAACTACGAGCAGTACTTC.

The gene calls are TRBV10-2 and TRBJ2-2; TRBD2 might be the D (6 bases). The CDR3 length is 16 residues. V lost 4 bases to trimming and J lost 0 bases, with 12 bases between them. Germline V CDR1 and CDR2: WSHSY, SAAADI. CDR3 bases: TGCGCCAGCAGTGCGATTAGCGGAGCGAACACCGGGGAGCTGTTTTTT. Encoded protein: CASSAISGANTGELFF.

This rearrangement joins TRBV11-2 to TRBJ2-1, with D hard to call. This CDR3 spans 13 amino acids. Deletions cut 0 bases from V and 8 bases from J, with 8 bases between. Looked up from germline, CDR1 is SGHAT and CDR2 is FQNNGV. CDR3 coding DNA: TGTGCCAGCAGCTTAGAACTGAGCGATGAGCAGTTCTTC. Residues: CASSLELSDEQFF. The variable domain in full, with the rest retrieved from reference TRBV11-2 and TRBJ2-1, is EAGVAQSPRYKIIEKRQSVAFWCNPISGHATLYWYQQILGQGPKLLIQFQNNGVVDDSQLPKDRFSAERLKGVDSTLKIQPAKLEDSAVYLCASSLELSDEQFFGPGTRLTVL.

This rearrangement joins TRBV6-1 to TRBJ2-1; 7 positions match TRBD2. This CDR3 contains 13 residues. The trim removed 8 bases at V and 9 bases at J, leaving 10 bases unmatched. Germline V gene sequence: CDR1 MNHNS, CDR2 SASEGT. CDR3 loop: CASETGGPGEQFF. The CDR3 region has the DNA TGTGCCAGCGAAACGGGAGGCCCGGGTGAGCAGTTCTTC.

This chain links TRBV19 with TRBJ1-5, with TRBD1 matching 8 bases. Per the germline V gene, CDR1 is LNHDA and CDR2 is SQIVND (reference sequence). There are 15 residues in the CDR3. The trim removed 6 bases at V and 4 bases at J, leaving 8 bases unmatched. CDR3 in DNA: TGTGCCAGTAGGGGCGGACAGGGTAGTAATCAGCCCCAGCATTTT. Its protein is CASRGGQGSNQPQHF. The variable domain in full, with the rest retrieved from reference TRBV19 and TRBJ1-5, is DGGITQSPKYLFRKEGQNVTLSCEQNLNHDAMYWYRQDPGQGLRLIYYSQIVNDFQKGDIAEGYSVSREKKESFPLTVTSAQKNPTAFYLCASRGGQGSNQPQHFGDGTRLSIL.

This CDR3 reads CASSLLSLFRTDTQYF. For the CDR3, the DNA is TGTGCCAGCAGCCTACTTAGTTTATTTCGAACAGATACGCAGTATTTT. The chain has TRBV7-9 and TRBJ2-3; D call uncertain. The CDR3 loop spans 16 amino acids. CDR1 and CDR2 (germline): SEHNR, FQNEAQ (reference sequence). The ends were cut back, 5 bases at V and 3 bases at J, with 18 bases in the middle.

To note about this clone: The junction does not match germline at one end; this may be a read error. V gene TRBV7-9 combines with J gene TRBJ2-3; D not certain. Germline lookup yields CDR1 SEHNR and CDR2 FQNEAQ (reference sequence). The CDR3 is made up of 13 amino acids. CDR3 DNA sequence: TGTTCCAGCAGCTTAAGCATCACAGATACGCAGTATTTT. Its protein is CSSSLSITDTQYF.

CDR3 sequence (DNA): TGTGCCAGCAGCTTGGAGAGGTTCACAGATACGCAGTATTTT. Translation gives CASSLERFTDTQYF. The V call is TRBV5-4, the J call TRBJ2-3; no clear D gene. The CDR3 extends over 14 amino acids. CDR1 is SGHNT and CDR2 is YYREEE in the germline V gene (reference sequence). Trimming stripped 0 bases from V and 2 bases from J, with 7 bases between. Combining the CDR3 with reference TRBV5-4 and TRBJ2-3 gives the whole variable domain ETGVTQSPTHLIKTRGQQVTLRCSSQSGHNTVSWYQQALGQGPQFIFQYYREEENGRGNFPPRFSGLQFPNYSSELNVNALELDDSALYLCASSLERFTDTQYFGPGTRLTVL.

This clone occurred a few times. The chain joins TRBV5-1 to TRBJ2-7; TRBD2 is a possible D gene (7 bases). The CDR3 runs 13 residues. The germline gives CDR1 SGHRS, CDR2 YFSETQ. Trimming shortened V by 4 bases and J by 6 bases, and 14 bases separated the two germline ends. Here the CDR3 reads CASSRGGGREQYF. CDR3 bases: TGCGCCAGCAGCCGGGGAGGGGGACGCGAGCAGTACTTC.

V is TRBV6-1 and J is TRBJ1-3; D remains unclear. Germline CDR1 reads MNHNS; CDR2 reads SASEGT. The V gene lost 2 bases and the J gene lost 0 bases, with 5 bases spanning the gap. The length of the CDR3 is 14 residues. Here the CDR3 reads CASSERSSGNTIYF. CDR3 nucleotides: TGTGCCAGCAGTGAACGGAGCTCTGGAAACACCATATATTTT.

The CDR3 DNA follows: TGTGCCAGCAGAGACGTGCAGGGCATCGGCTCACCCCTCCACTTT. Translating gives CASRDVQGIGSPLHF. The chain has TRBV6-1 and TRBJ1-6, with D perhaps TRBD1 (5 bases). The CDR3 contains 15 residues. The V gene lost 6 bases and the J gene lost 10 bases, with 19 bases spanning the gap. The germline V gene has CDR1 MNHNS and CDR2 SASEGT.

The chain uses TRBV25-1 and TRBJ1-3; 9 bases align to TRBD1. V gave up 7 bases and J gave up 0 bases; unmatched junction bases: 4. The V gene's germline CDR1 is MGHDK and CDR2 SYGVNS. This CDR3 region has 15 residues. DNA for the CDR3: TGTGCCAGCAACACGGGACAGGGCTCTGGAAACACCATATATTTT. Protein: CASNTGQGSGNTIYF.

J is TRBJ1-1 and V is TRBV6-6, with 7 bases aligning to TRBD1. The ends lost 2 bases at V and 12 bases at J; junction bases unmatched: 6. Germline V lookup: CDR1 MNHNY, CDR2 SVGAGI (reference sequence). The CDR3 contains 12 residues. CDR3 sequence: CASSYPQGETFF. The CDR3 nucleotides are TGTGCCAGCAGTTACCCCCAGGGGGAGACTTTCTTT.

In nucleotides, the CDR3 is TGCGCCAGCAGCCAAGACTGGGGGGGGGCCCCCAAACTGTTTTTT. It translates to CASSQDWGGAPKLFF. The V gene is TRBV4-3, the J gene TRBJ1-4; TRBD1 might be the D (6 bases). This CDR3 region has 15 residues. V shed 0 bases and J shed 11 bases, with 16 bases lying between them. CDR1 is LGHNA, CDR2 YSLEER, per germline.

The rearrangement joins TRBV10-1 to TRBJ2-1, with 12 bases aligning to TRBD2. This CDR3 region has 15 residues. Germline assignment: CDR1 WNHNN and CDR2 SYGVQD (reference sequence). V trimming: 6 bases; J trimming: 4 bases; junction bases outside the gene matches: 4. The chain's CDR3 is CASSRLAGEYNEQFF. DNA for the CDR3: TGCGCCAGCAGCCGACTAGCGGGGGAATACAATGAGCAGTTCTTC.

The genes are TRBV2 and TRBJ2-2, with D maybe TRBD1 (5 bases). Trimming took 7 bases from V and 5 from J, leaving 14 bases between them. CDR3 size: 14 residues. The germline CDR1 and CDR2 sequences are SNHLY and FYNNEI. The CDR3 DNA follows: TGTGCCAGCAAGTCGACAGCCTTTACCGGGGAGCTGTTTTTT. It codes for CASKSTAFTGELFF.

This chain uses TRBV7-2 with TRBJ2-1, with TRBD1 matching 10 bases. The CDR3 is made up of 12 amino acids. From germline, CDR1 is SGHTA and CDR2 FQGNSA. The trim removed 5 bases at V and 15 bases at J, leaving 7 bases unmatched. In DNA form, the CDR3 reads TGTGCCAGCAGCCCCCAGGGGACAGGGGTGTTCTTC. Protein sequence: CASSPQGTGVFF.

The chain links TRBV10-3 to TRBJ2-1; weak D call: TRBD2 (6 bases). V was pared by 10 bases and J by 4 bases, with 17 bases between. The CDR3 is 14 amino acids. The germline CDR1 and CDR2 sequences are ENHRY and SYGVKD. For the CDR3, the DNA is TGTGCCACCAAGGAAATAGCGGAATACAATGAGCAGTTCTTC. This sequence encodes CATKEIAEYNEQFF.